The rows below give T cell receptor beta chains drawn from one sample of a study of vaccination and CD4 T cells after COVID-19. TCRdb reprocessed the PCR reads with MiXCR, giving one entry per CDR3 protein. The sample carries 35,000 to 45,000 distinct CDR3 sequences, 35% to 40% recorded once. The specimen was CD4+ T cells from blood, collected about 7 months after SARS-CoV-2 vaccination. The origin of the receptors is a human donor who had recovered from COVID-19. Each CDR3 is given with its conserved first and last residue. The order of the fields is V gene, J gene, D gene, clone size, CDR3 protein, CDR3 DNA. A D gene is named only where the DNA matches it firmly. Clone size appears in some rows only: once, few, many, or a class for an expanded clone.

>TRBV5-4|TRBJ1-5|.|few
CASSLAGAGNQPQHF
TGTGCCAGCAGCTTGGCAGGGGCCGGCAATCAGCCCCAGCATTTT
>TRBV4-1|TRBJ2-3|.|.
CASSQDSSTDTQYF
TGCGCCAGCAGCCAAGATTCGAGCACAGATACGCAGTATTTT
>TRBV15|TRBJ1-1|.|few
CATSRGDKMNTEAFF
TGTGCCACCAGCAGAGGGGACAAAATGAACACTGAAGCTTTCTTT
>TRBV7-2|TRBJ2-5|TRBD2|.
CASSFFAGGETQYF
TGTGCCAGCAGCTTCTTTGCGGGAGGAGAGACCCAGTACTTC
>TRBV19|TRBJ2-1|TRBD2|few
CASSIDSGRAYNEQFF
TGTGCCAGTAGTATAGATAGCGGGAGGGCCTACAATGAGCAGTTCTTC
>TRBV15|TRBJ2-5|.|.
CATSRDGLGGDAQETQYF
TGTGCCACCAGCAGAGATGGACTTGGTGGTGACGCCCAAGAGACCCAGTACTTC
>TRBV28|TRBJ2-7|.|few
CASSQPPPSYEQYF
TGTGCCAGCAGCCAACCCCCTCCCTCCTACGAGCAGTACTTC
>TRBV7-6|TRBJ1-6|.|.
CASSSSYNSPLHF
TGTGCCAGCTCGAGCTCCTATAATTCACCCCTCCACTTT
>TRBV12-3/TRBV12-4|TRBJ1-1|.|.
CASRPRTTEAFF
TGTGCCAGCAGGCCACGGACCACTGAAGCTTTCTTT
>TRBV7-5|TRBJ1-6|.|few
CISVSEASVAGDSPLHF
.
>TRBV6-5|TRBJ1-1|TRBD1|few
CASSSRGGGPQAAFF
TGTGCCAGCAGTTCCAGAGGGGGCGGGCCCCAGGCAGCTTTCTTT
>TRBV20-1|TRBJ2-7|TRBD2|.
CSAGLAGAFNEQYF
TGCAGTGCGGGTCTAGCGGGAGCCTTCAACGAGCAGTACTTC
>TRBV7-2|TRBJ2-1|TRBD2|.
CASSLQAGAYNEQFF
TGTGCCAGCAGCTTACAAGCGGGAGCCTACAATGAGCAGTTCTTC
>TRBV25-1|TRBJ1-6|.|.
CASSGEGNSPLHF
TGTGCCAGCAGTGGGGAAGGAAACTCACCCCTCCACTTT
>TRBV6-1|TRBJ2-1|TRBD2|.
CASSQGLAGVNEQFF
TGTGCCAGCAGCCAGGGACTAGCGGGGGTCAATGAGCAGTTCTTC
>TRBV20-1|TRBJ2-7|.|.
CSASSGATSYEQYF
TGCAGTGCTAGTTCGGGGGCGACCTCCTACGAGCAGTACTTC
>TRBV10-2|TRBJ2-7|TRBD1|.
CASSHNRGTQYF
TGCGCCAGCAGTCATAACAGGGGGACACAGTACTTC
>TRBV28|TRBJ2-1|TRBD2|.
CASSKTWSAGVKNEQFF
TGTGCCAGCAGCAAGACCTGGTCGGCGGGAGTAAAGAATGAGCAGTTCTTC
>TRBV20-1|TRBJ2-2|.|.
CSAPRSDSPNTGELFF
TGCAGTGCTCCACGTTCAGACTCCCCGAACACCGGGGAGCTGTTTTTT
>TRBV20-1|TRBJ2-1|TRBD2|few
CSASGLAGGPSYNEQFF
TGCAGTGCTTCCGGACTAGCGGGAGGGCCCTCCTACAATGAGCAGTTCTTC
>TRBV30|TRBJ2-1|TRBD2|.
CAWSEAGGWYNEQFF
TGTGCCTGGAGTGAAGCGGGAGGTTGGTACAATGAGCAGTTCTTC
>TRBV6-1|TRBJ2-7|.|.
CASAPGPSSYEQYF
TGTGCCAGCGCACCAGGACCAAGCTCCTACGAGCAGTACTTC
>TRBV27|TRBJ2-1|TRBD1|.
CASSELGQDYNEQFF
TGTGCCAGCAGTGAGTTAGGACAGGACTACAATGAGCAGTTCTTC
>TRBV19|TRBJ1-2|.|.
CASKEDTFYGYTF
TGTGCCAGTAAGGAGGACACTTTCTATGGCTACACCTTC
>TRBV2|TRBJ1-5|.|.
CASSWQTNQPQHF
TGTGCCAGCAGTTGGCAGACGAATCAGCCCCAGCATTTT
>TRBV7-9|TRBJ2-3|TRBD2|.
CASSQRAGDTDTQYF
TGTGCCAGCAGCCAAAGAGCGGGAGATACAGATACGCAGTATTTT
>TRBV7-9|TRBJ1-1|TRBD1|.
CASSSTPGQANTEAFF
TGTGCCAGCAGCTCGACACCGGGACAGGCGAACACTGAAGCTTTCTTT
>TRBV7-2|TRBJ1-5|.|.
CASSFFDSYQPQHF
TGTGCCAGCAGCTTCTTCGACAGCTATCAGCCCCAGCATTTT
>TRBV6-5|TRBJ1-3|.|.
CASSLEGVPGNTIYF
TGTGCCAGCAGTTTGGAGGGGGTACCTGGAAACACCATATATTTT
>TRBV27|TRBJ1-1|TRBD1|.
CASGSGDRVVYTEAFF
TGTGCCAGCGGATCTGGGGACAGGGTCGTGTACACTGAAGCTTTCTTT
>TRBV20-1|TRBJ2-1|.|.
CSATPGDYSYNEQFF
TGCAGTGCTACCCCCGGGGATTACTCCTACAATGAGCAGTTCTTC
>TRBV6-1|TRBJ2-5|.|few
CASTQGIQTQYF
TGTGCCAGCACCCAGGGAATACAGACCCAGTACTTC